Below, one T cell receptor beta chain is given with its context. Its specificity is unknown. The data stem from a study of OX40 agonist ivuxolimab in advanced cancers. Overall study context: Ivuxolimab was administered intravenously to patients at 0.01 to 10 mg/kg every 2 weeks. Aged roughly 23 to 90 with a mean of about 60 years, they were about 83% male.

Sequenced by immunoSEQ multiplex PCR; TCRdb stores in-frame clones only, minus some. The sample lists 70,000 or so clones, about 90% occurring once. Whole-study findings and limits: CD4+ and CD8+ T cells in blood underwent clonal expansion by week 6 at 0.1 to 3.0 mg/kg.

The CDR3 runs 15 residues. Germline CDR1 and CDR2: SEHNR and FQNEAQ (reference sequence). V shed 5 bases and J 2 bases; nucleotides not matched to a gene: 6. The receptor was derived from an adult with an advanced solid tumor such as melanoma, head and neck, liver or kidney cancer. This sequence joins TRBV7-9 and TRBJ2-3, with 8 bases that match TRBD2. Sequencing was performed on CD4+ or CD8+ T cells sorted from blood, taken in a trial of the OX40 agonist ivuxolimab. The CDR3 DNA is TGTGCCAGCAGCCCGGCTAGCGGGCCCACAGATACGCAGTATTTT. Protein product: CASSPASGPTDTQYF. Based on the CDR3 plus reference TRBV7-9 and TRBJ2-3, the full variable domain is DTGVSQNPRHKITKRGQNVTFRCDPISEHNRLYWYRQTLGQGPEFLTYFQNEAQLEKSRLLSDRFSAERPKGSFSTLEIQRTEQGDSAMYLCASSPASGPTDTQYFGPGTRLTVL.